Here is one TCR beta chain with its context. CDR3 size: 15 residues. Germline V gene data show CDR1 as SGHRS and CDR2 as YFSETQ. V lost 4 bases and J lost 4; bases outside the gene matches: 7. The record originates from a study of sequential checkpoint blockade in melanoma. Study details: After both sequences, patients received maintenance nivolumab.

Stated treatment: randomized to nivolumab then ipilimumab (arm A) or the reverse (arm B). Clones were sequenced by immunoSEQ multiplex PCR, and TCRdb holds only the in-frame ones, with some missing. The sample includes 15,000 to 20,000 clones, roughly 74% seen only once; the top ten take 34%. This rearrangement joins TRBV5-1 to TRBJ1-2; 10 bases align to TRBD1. The sequence was collected from a human donor with melanoma. The sample was CD8+ T cells sorted from blood (inferred from file names), taken from a patient given nivolumab and ipilimumab in sequence. In nucleotides, the CDR3 is TGCGCCAGCAGCAACCGGGACAGGGGACCCTATGGCTACACCTTC. Amino acids: CASSNRDRGPYGYTF.